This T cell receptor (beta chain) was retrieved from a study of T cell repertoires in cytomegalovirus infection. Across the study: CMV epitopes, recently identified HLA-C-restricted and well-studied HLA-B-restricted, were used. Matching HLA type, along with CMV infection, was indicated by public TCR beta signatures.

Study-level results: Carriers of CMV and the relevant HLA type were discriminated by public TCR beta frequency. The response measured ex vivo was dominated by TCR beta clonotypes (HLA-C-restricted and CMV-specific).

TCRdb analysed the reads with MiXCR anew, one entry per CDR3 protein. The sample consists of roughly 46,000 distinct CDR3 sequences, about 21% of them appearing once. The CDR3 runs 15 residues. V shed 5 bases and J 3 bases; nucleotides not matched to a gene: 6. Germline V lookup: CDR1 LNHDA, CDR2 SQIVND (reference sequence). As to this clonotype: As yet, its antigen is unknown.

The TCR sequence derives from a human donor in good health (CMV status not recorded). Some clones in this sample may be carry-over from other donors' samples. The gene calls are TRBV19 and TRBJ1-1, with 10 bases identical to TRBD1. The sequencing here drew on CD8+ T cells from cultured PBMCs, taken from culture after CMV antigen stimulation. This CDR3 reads CASSGPGTGDTEAFF. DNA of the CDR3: TGTGCCAGTAGTGGGCCCGGGACAGGGGACACTGAAGCTTTCTTT.